The T cell receptor (beta chain) under discussion was sequenced for a study of cytomegalovirus exposure and HLA in healthy donors. The primer mix had 60 Vbeta and 13 Jbeta primers. Using immunoSEQ multiplex PCR, the repertoire was profiled, and TCRdb retains in-frame clones only, with some absent. The table lists 150,000 or so clones, 75% to 85% of them singletons. A note on this clone: Antigen specificity is unknown.

Germline V lookup: CDR1 MGHDK, CDR2 SYGVNS. The CDR3 runs 13 residues. V was shortened by 6 bases and J by 3 bases, with 11 bases between the two germline ends. Study results and limitations: Earlier analysis found most TCR beta V segments productive about 87% or about 30% of the time.

What was sequenced was PBMCs. This sequence joins TRBV25-1 and TRBJ1-1; perhaps TRBD1 as D (6 bases). This clonotype was obtained from a woman between 18 and 30 years old in good health and CMV-seropositive. The CDR3 nucleotides are TGTGCCAGCAGACTACAGGGTCACACTGAAGCTTTCTTT. Protein: CASRLQGHTEAFF.